The present entry profiles one T cell receptor beta chain with its context. Germline values: CDR1 LNHDA, CDR2 SQIVND (reference sequence). The CDR3 loop spans 19 amino acids. Trimming pared 6 bases from V and 7 bases from J, leaving 30 bases between. The data were obtained in a study of blood T cell repertoires in COVID-19. Looking at the study overall: Both acute and convalescent COVID-19 samples were obtained from the United States, Italy and Spain. Sources were T cells, B-cell-depleted T cells, or PBMCs; the material itself was cDNA or gDNA.

In the original analysis: Reference gene primers were amplified, and this amplification served to estimate nucleated cell counts. Clones were read by immunoSEQ multiplex PCR, and TCRdb kept only the in-frame ones, dropping some. From that table come the V and J calls and clone size; the DNA was used to work out D and trimming. The sample contains 65,000 to 90,000 clones, 76% of which appear only once. The chain recombines TRBV19 with TRBJ2-2, with a weak D call TRBD1 (5 bases). Sequencing was carried out using peripheral blood. This TCR derives from a man in his 70s with active or convalescent COVID-19. CDR3: CASRWVGPNGGEWIGELFF. In DNA form, the CDR3 reads TGTGCCAGTAGGTGGGTGGGGCCCAACGGTGGAGAGTGGATCGGGGAGCTGTTTTTT.